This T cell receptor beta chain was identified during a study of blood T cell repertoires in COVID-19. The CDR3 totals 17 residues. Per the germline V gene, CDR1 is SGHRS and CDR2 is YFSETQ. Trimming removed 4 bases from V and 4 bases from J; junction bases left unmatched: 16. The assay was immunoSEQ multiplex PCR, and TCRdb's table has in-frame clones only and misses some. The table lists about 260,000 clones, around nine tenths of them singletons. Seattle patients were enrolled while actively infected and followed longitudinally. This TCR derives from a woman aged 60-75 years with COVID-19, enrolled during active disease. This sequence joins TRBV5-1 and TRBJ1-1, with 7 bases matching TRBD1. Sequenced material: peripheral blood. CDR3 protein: CASSPLSTGTVSTEAFF. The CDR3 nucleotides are TGCGCCAGCAGCCCCCTATCTACCGGGACAGTTAGCACTGAAGCTTTCTTT. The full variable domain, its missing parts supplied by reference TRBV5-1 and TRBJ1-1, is KAGVTQTPRYLIKTRGQQVTLSCSPISGHRSVSWYQQTPGQGLQFLFEYFSETQRNKGNFPGRFSGRQFSNSRSEMNVSTLELGDSALYLCASSPLSTGTVSTEAFFGQGTRLTVV.